This T cell receptor (beta chain) was recorded in a study of beta chain features in type 1 diabetes. Notes on the study in general: Among all four CD4+ subsets, Type 1 diabetes patients had TCRB CDR3s that were moderately but significantly shorter. There was a possibility that cDNA sequencing over-represented cells with high TCR expression.

Looked up from germline, CDR1 is SGHTA and CDR2 is FQGTGA. The CDR3 consists of 15 residues. V was pared by 2 bases and J by 1 base, with 9 bases between. This clone occurred a few times. Its antigen is unidentified. The authors reverse transcribed all of the isolated RNA, so sequencing captured expressed TCRB transcripts. Sequencing used immunoSEQ multiplex PCR; TCRdb keeps in-frame clones, though not all of them. In the table there are 680,000 or so clones, roughly 12% of which are singletons. The clonotype comes from a young man with type 1 diabetes. Material: naive CD4+ T cells from blood. The chain carries TRBV7-3 and TRBJ2-1, with a tentative D call TRBD2 (6 bases). The chain's CDR3 is CASSLVAGSYNEQFF. In DNA, the CDR3 is TGTGCCAGCAGCTTAGTGGCGGGGTCCTACAATGAGCAGTTCTTC.